Below are 28 T cell receptor beta chains sequenced from a single sample in a study of blood T cell repertoires in COVID-19. TCRdb's table, derived via immunoSEQ multiplex PCR, lists solely in-frame clones and lacks some. The sample shows some 200,000 clones, 80% to 85% of them seen only once. Sequencing was done on a sample of peripheral blood. Receptors originate from a woman older than 75 with active or convalescent COVID-19.

In regard to this clone: A read error may account for a junction end that differs from germline. The chain joins TRBV7-6 to TRBJ2-1; D unclear. The length of the CDR3 is 18 residues. The V gene's germline CDR1 is SGHVS and CDR2 FNYEAQ. The CDR3 DNA reads TGTGCCAGCAGGTTAGGGAACGAGGATTTCAGCTCCTACAATGAGCAGTTCTTC. As protein: CASRLGNEDFSSYNEQFF.

The chain carries TRBV5-1 and TRBJ1-2; D unclear. In germline, CDR1 is SGHRS, CDR2 YFSETQ. This CDR3 contains 15 residues. V was trimmed by 0 bases and J by 8 bases, leaving 17 bases between them. Here the CDR3 DNA reads TGCGCCAGCAGCTTGGCTAGTTCTATGCCATTAGGCTACACCTTC. Translating it yields CASSLASSMPLGYTF.

V usage is TRBV3-1 (or the pseudogene TRBV3-2) and J usage is TRBJ2-2; 14 bases match TRBD2. The V gene's germline CDR1 is LGHDT and CDR2 YNNKEL (reference sequence). The CDR3 covers 20 residues. V gave up 0 bases and J gave up 2 bases; unmatched junction bases: 8. Here the CDR3 DNA reads TGTGCCAGCAGCCAAGAATGGAAGACTAGCGGGAGGGATAACACCGGGGAGCTGTTTTTT. It codes for CASSQEWKTSGRDNTGELFF.

The chain uses TRBV29-1 and TRBJ2-7, with a tentative D call TRBD2 (6 bases). Germline CDR1 reads SQVTM; CDR2 reads ANQGSEA. This CDR3 has 12 residues. Trimming left V 3 bases short and J 5 bases short, with 11 bases between. The CDR3 spells CSVDGGGNEQYF. The CDR3 DNA is TGCAGCGTTGATGGTGGGGGGAACGAGCAGTACTTC.

In this sample, this clone turned up a few times. The J gene is TRBJ2-5, the V gene TRBV27, with D possibly matching TRBD2 (5 bases). This CDR3 is 15 amino acids long. Trimming pared 2 bases from V and 2 bases from J, leaving 12 bases between. The germline CDR1 and CDR2 sequences are MNHEY and SMNVEV (reference sequence). The CDR3 region is CASSLVWGEQETQYF. In DNA, the CDR3 is TGTGCCAGCAGTTTAGTGTGGGGAGAACAAGAGACCCAGTACTTC.

The chain is built from TRBV19 and TRBJ2-5; 7 bases are shared with TRBD2. This CDR3 has 15 residues. The germline V gene has CDR1 LNHDA and CDR2 SQIVND (reference sequence). With 4 bases clipped from V and 0 bases from J, the junction kept 5 bases outside the gene matches. The CDR3 DNA is TGTGCCAGTAGTAACGCTAGCGGATACCAAGAGACCCAGTACTTC. Amino acids: CASSNASGYQETQYF.

The chain combines TRBV5-1 with TRBJ2-2; 16 bases fit TRBD2. There are 18 residues in the CDR3. The junction had 7 bases not matched to a gene; V was cut back by 3 bases and J by 5 bases. Germline V gene lookup returns CDR1 SGHRS and CDR2 YFSETQ. In DNA, the CDR3 is TGCGCCAGCAGCTGGGGACTAGCGGGGGGGCCTTGGACCGGGGAGCTGTTTTTT. Protein: CASSWGLAGGPWTGELFF. Full variable domain (remainder filled in from reference TRBV5-1 and TRBJ2-2): KAGVTQTPRYLIKTRGQQVTLSCSPISGHRSVSWYQQTPGQGLQFLFEYFSETQRNKGNFPGRFSGRQFSNSRSEMNVSTLELGDSALYLCASSWGLAGGPWTGELFFGEGSRLTVL.

The CDR3 sequence is CASSLMTGNEPIGYTF. In DNA form, the CDR3 reads TGCGCCAGCAGCCTCATGACAGGGAACGAACCGATAGGCTACACCTTC. The genes are TRBV4-1 and TRBJ1-2, with 7 bases that match TRBD1. The germline gives CDR1 MGHRA, CDR2 YSYEKL. Trimming took 4 bases from V and 8 from J; bases not matched to a gene: 16. The CDR3 covers 16 residues.

V gene TRBV19 combines with J gene TRBJ2-7; D is unresolved. Germline loops: CDR1 LNHDA, CDR2 SQIVND (reference sequence). V lost 1 base and J 0 bases, leaving 10 bases between the germline ends. The CDR3 extends over 15 amino acids. The CDR3: CASSIAASSSYEQYF. DNA of the CDR3: TGTGCCAGTAGTATAGCAGCGTCTAGCTCCTACGAGCAGTACTTC.

The chain links TRBV9 to TRBJ2-3; 7 bases are a match to TRBD2. V lost 0 bases to trimming and J lost 4 bases; unmatched junction nucleotides: 2. Germline CDR1 is SGDLS and CDR2 is YYNGEE. CDR3 length: 14 amino acids. The CDR3 DNA is TGTGCCAGCAGCGTAGGGGGGAGGGCAGATACGCAGTATTTT. This sequence encodes CASSVGGRADTQYF.

The CDR3 loop is CASSVGGFF. CDR3 sequence (DNA): TGTGCCAGCAGTGTCGGAGGTTTCTTT. V is TRBV2 and J is TRBJ1-1, with D uncertain. The germline CDR1 and CDR2 sequences are SNHLY and FYNNEI. The CDR3 is 9 residues long. V dropped 4 bases and J dropped 13 bases, with 7 bases sitting between them.

The sample holds a few counts of this clone. In nucleotides, the CDR3 is TGTGCCAGCAGTTATACAGGGGCCCCCCTTTTTAACGAGCAGTACTTC. Protein: CASSYTGAPLFNEQYF. This rearrangement joins TRBV7-9 to TRBJ2-7; TRBD1 matches at 7 bases. V dropped 6 bases and J dropped 5; count of bases not matched to a gene: 16. Germline V gene sequence: CDR1 SEHNR, CDR2 FQNEAQ (reference sequence). This CDR3 contains 16 residues.

The J gene is TRBJ1-1, the V gene TRBV9; weak D call: TRBD1 (6 bases). This CDR3 has 15 residues. Per germline, CDR1 SGDLS and CDR2 YYNGEE. The V end was cut by 1 base, the J end by 0 bases, with 10 bases between. The CDR3 coding sequence is TGTGCCAGCAGCGTATTGACAGGACTGAACACTGAAGCTTTCTTT. Its translation: CASSVLTGLNTEAFF.

The chain joins TRBV30 to TRBJ2-7; the D gene is possibly TRBD2 (8 bases). The germline CDR1 and CDR2 sequences are GTSNPN and SVGIG (reference sequence). CDR3 length: 13 amino acids. Deletions cut 2 bases from V and 7 bases from J, with 15 bases between. CDR3 region: CAWSQGGLGEQYF. CDR3 nucleotide sequence: TGTGCCTGGAGTCAGGGGGGACTAGGGGAGCAGTACTTC.

The chain combines TRBV10-3 with TRBJ2-5, with TRBD1 matching 8 bases. The CDR3 loop spans 17 amino acids. V shed 0 bases and J 2 bases; nucleotides not matched to a gene: 8. Germline lookup yields CDR1 ENHRY and CDR2 SYGVKD. The CDR3, as DNA: TGTGCCATCAGTGAGTCCGACCTCGGGACAGGACAAGAGACCCAGTACTTC. Translating it yields CAISESDLGTGQETQYF.

The rearrangement joins TRBV27 to TRBJ1-5; D ambiguous. The CDR3 runs 13 residues. V gave up 2 bases and J gave up 7 bases, with 9 bases separating them. The germline CDR1 and CDR2 sequences are MNHEY and SMNVEV (reference sequence). The DNA for the CDR3 is TGTGCCAGCAGTTTAATGAACAGCCAGCCCCAGCATTTT. This translates into CASSLMNSQPQHF.

The chain links TRBV4-1 to TRBJ2-1, with 10 positions matching TRBD2. V was pared by 3 bases and J by 10 bases, with 9 bases of the junction left unmatched. The CDR3 runs 15 residues. The germline CDR1 and CDR2 sequences are MGHRA and YSYEKL. In DNA form, the CDR3 reads TGCGCCAGCAGCCAGCCGGGACTAGCGCTCCGGGAGCAGTTCTTC. It yields the protein CASSQPGLALREQFF.

The V gene is TRBV5-1, the J gene TRBJ1-2; weak D call: TRBD1 (6 bases). Trimming stripped 0 bases from V and 8 bases from J, with 20 bases between. The V gene's germline CDR1 is SGHRS and CDR2 YFSETQ. The CDR3 covers 16 residues. The CDR3 nucleotides read TGCGCCAGCAGCTTGGTATTTGGGGGCTCCCTCTCCGGCTACACCTTC. Translating gives CASSLVFGGSLSGYTF. The full variable domain, in which reference TRBV5-1 and TRBJ1-2 provide the parts outside the CDR3, is KAGVTQTPRYLIKTRGQQVTLSCSPISGHRSVSWYQQTPGQGLQFLFEYFSETQRNKGNFPGRFSGRQFSNSRSEMNVSTLELGDSALYLCASSLVFGGSLSGYTFGSGTRLTVV.

This clone was recorded only once. The chain employs TRBV7-2 and TRBJ2-3, with 10 nucleotides matching TRBD2. CDR1 SGHTA and CDR2 FQGNSA come from the germline V gene. Trimming at V came to 4 bases and at J to 4 bases, leaving 8 bases not matched to a gene. The CDR3 spans 16 residues. The CDR3 sequence: CASSSTSGRAADTQYF. As DNA, the CDR3 is TGTGCCAGCAGCTCAACCAGCGGGAGGGCCGCAGATACGCAGTATTTT.

The V call is TRBV5-8, the J call TRBJ1-5; tentative D call: TRBD1 (5 bases). V was trimmed by 4 bases and J by 6 bases, leaving 17 bases between them. Germline V CDR1 and CDR2: SGHTS, YDEGEE. The CDR3 covers 15 residues. CDR3 sequence reads: CASSLVWGSGQPQHF. The CDR3 region has the DNA TGTGCCAGCAGCCTCGTCTGGGGCTCCGGTCAGCCCCAGCATTTT.

J is TRBJ2-7 and V is TRBV5-1, with 9 bases identical to TRBD1. Germline V gives CDR1 SGHRS, CDR2 YFSETQ. This CDR3 has 15 amino acids. V was clipped by 4 bases and J by 5 bases; unmatched bases: 10. The CDR3 loop reads CASSRSGTGSDEQYF. In DNA, the CDR3 is TGCGCCAGCAGCCGGTCCGGGACAGGGAGCGACGAGCAGTACTTC.

The chain is built from TRBV6-5 and TRBJ2-3; 7 nucleotides match TRBD2. The ends lost 4 bases at V and 3 bases at J; junction bases unmatched: 4. Germline V gene lookup returns CDR1 MNHEY and CDR2 SVGAGI. CDR3 length: 14 amino acids. CDR3 loop: CASSSGGGTDTQYF. The CDR3 coding sequence is TGTGCCAGCAGTTCCGGGGGAGGGACAGATACGCAGTATTTT.

This sequence joins TRBV4-1 and TRBJ2-7, with TRBD2 matching 10 bases. CDR1 and CDR2 (germline): MGHRA, YSYEKL. V trimming: 0 bases; J trimming: 2 bases; junction bases outside the gene matches: 4. The CDR3 has 16 amino acids. CDR3 DNA sequence: TGCGCCAGCAGCCAAGACGGGACTAGCGCCACCTACGAGCAGTACTTC. This encodes CASSQDGTSATYEQYF.

This chain connects TRBV3-1 (or the pseudogene TRBV3-2) to TRBJ1-2, with 8 bases matching TRBD1. The CDR3 contains 15 residues. Losses at the gene ends were 4 bases for V and 6 bases for J; bases not matched to a gene: 10. Germline assignment: CDR1 LGHDT and CDR2 YNNKEL (reference sequence). CDR3 DNA sequence: TGTGCCAGCAGCCCTCTCGGACAGGGTCTAGATGGCTACACCTTC. It specifies CASSPLGQGLDGYTF.

This clone was observed a few times. J is TRBJ2-7 and V is TRBV27, with 8 bases lining up with TRBD1. J lost 4 bases, V lost 6 bases, and 8 bases had no gene match. The germline gives CDR1 MNHEY, CDR2 SMNVEV (reference sequence). The CDR3 loop spans 14 amino acids. The CDR3 loop is CASRLHRGWYEQYF. The CDR3 DNA follows: TGTGCCAGCAGACTACACAGGGGGTGGTACGAGCAGTACTTC.

The chain carries TRBV10-3 and TRBJ1-2; a weak D match, TRBD1 (6 bases). V dropped 4 bases and J dropped 2 bases, with 17 bases sitting between them. This CDR3 has 16 amino acids. Germline CDR1 ENHRY, CDR2 SYGVKD. DNA for the CDR3: TGTGCCATCAGTGGGGGTCTAAGACAGGTGAACTATGGCTACACCTTC. The encoded protein is CAISGGLRQVNYGYTF.

The chain uses TRBV10-3 and TRBJ2-5, with 10 bases lining up with TRBD2. In germline, CDR1 is ENHRY, CDR2 SYGVKD. Trimming at V came to 10 bases and at J to 5 bases, leaving 13 bases not matched to a gene. The CDR3 totals 15 residues. The CDR3: CASGGSAGGPETQYF. Here the CDR3 DNA reads TGTGCCAGCGGAGGGTCAGCGGGGGGGCCTGAGACCCAGTACTTC.

Only a few counts were recorded for this clone. This sequence joins TRBV11-2 and TRBJ1-2; maybe TRBD1 (6 bases). The V end lost 3 bases, the J end lost 5 bases, and 16 bases lay between the germline ends. This CDR3 contains 15 residues. The germline gives CDR1 SGHAT, CDR2 FQNNGV. CDR3 residues: CASSFIHRAGYGYTF. CDR3 DNA: TGTGCCAGCAGCTTTATCCACAGGGCAGGGTATGGCTACACCTTC.